This T cell receptor (beta chain) was documented in a study of early T cells in non-severe SARS-CoV-2 infection. About the study: Bulk RNA taken from unsorted whole blood was sequenced, leaving chains unpaired.

Individual cDNA molecules each received unique molecular identifiers attached to them. TCRdb used MiXCR to reprocess the 5' RACE reads, holding one entry per CDR3 protein. The repertoire has about 25,000 distinct CDR3 sequences, approximately 4.4% of them found once; the top ten carry 6.6%. This clonotype was counted at least ten times. There are 15 residues in the CDR3. Germline V lookup: CDR1 MDHEN, CDR2 SYDVKM. The V and J ends lost 5 bases and 4 bases, in that order; junction bases with no gene match: 10. The chain joins TRBV28 to TRBJ2-7; TRBD1 matches 8 bases. This clonotype originated in an adult who was a healthcare worker with PCR-confirmed SARS-CoV-2 infection or an uninfected control (not recorded which). Sequenced sample: whole blood. CDR3 DNA sequence: TGTGCCAGCAGTCCTGGGACAGGCATAAAATACGAGCAGTACTTC. Protein product: CASSPGTGIKYEQYF.